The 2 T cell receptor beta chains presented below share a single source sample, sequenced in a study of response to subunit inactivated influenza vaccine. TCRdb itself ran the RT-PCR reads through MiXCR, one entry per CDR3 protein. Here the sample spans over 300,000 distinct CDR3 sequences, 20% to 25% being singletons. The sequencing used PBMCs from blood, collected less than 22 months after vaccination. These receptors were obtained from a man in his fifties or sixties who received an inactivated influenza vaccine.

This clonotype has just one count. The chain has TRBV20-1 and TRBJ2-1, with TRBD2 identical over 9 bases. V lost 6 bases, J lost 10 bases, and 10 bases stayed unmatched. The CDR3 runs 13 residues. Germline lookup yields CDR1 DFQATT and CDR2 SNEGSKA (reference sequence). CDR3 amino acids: CSARTSVVQEQFF. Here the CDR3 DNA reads TGCAGTGCCCGGACTAGCGTGGTTCAGGAGCAGTTCTTC.

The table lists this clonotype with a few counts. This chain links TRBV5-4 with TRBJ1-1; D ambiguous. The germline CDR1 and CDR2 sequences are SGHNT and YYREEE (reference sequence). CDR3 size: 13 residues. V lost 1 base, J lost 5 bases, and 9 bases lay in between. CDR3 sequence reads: CASSLLSETEAFF. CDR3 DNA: TGTGCCAGCAGCTTGTTATCTGAGACTGAAGCTTTCTTT. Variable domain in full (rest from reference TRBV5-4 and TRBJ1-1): ETGVTQSPTHLIKTRGQQVTLRCSSQSGHNTVSWYQQALGQGPQFIFQYYREEENGRGNFPPRFSGLQFPNYSSELNVNALELDDSALYLCASSLLSETEAFFGQGTRLTVV.